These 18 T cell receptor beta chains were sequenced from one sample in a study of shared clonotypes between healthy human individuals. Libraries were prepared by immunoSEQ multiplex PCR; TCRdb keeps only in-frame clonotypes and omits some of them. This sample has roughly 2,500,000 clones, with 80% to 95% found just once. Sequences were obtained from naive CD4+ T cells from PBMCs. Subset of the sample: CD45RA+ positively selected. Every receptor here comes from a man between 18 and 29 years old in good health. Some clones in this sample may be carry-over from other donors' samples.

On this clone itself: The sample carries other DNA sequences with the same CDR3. As DNA, the CDR3 is TGTGCCAGCAGACTCCTAGCGGGAGCGTCCTACGAGCAGTACTTC. Its translation is CASRLLAGASYEQYF. The chain combines TRBV6-6 with TRBJ2-7, with 10 nucleotides matching TRBD2. This CDR3 spans 15 amino acids. V dropped 6 bases and J dropped 1; count of bases not matched to a gene: 6. Germline-derived CDR1 and CDR2 are MNHNY and SVGAGI (reference sequence).

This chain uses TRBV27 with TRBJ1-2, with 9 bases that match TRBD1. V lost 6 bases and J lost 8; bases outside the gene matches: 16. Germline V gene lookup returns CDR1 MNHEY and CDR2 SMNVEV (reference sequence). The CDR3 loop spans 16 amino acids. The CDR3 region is CASSFKFGTGWTGYTF. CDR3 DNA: TGTGCCAGCAGCTTTAAGTTTGGGACAGGGTGGACGGGCTACACCTTC.

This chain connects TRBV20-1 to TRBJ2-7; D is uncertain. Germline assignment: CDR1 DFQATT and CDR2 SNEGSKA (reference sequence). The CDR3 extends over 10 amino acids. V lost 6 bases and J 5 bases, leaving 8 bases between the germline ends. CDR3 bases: TGCAGTGCGAAAGTAAACGAGCAGTACTTC. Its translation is CSAKVNEQYF.

The CDR3 sequence is CATRSGRRETQYF. CDR3 nucleotides: TGTGCCACCCGTAGCGGGAGGCGGGAGACCCAGTACTTC. The chain uses TRBV2 and TRBJ2-5, with 10 bases aligning to TRBD2. J was trimmed by 5 bases and V by 10 bases; bases with no gene match: 7. CDR1 is SNHLY, CDR2 FYNNEI, per germline. The CDR3 sequence is 13 residues long.

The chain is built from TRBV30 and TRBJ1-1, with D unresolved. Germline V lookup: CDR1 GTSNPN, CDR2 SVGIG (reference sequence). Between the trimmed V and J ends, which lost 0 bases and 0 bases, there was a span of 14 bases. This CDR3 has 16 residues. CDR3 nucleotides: TGTGCCTGGAGTGTATCATCTGTCGGCTTGAACACTGAAGCTTTCTTT. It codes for CAWSVSSVGLNTEAFF.

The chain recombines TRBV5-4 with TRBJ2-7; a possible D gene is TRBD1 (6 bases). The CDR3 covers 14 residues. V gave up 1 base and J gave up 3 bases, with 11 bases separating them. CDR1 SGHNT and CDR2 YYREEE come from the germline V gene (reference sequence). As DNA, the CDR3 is TGTGCCAGCAGCTTGACAGGGAGAGGCTACGAGCAGTACTTC. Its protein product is CASSLTGRGYEQYF.

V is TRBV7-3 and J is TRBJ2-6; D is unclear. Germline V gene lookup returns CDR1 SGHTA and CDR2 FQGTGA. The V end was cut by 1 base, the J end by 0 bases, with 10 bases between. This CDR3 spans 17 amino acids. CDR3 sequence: CASSLNSLRSGANVLTF. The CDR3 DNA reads TGTGCCAGCAGCTTAAATAGTCTCCGCTCTGGGGCCAACGTCCTGACTTTC.

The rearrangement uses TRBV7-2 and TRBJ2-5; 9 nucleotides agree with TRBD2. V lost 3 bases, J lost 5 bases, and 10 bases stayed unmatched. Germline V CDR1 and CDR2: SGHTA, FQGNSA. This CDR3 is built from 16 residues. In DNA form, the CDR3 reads TGTGCCAGCAGCTTTGGCCTAGCGGGAAGGGCGGAGACCCAGTACTTC. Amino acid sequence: CASSFGLAGRAETQYF.

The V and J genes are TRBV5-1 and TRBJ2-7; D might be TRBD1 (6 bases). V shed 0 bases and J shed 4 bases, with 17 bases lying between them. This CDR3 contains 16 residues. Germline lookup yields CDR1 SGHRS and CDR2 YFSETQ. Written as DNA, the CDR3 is TGCGCCAGCAGCTTGGCCCTCGGCAGGGGAATGTACGAGCAGTACTTC. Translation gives CASSLALGRGMYEQYF.

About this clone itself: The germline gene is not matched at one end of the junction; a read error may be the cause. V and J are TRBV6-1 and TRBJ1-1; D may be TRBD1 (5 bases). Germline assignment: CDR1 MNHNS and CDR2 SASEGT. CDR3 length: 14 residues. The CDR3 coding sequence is TGTGCCAGCATCAACAGGAGAGTGAACGCTGAAGCTTTCTTT. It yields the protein CASINRRVNAEAFF.

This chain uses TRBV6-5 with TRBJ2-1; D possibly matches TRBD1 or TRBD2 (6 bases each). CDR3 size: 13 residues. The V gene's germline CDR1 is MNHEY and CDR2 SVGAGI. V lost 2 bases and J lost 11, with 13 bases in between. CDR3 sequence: CASSYGGTIKQFF. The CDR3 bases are TGTGCCAGCAGTTACGGCGGGACAATCAAGCAGTTCTTC.

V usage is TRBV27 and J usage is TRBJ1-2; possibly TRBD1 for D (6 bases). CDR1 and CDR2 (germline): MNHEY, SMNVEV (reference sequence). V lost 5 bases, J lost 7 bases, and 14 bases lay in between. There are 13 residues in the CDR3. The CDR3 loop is CASSPPGGAGYTF. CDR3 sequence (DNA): TGTGCCAGCAGTCCCCCGGGGGGCGCTGGCTACACCTTC.

DNA of the CDR3: TGTGCCAGCAGCCAGCAGTTCCGGGGACAGGACATTCAGTACTTC. It is translated as CASSQQFRGQDIQYF. The chain links TRBV11-2 to TRBJ2-4; TRBD1 agrees at 8 bases. There are 15 residues in the CDR3. The V gene end was trimmed by 5 bases and the J gene end by 8 bases; junction bases not matched to a gene: 11. Germline V gene data show CDR1 as SGHAT and CDR2 as FQNNGV.

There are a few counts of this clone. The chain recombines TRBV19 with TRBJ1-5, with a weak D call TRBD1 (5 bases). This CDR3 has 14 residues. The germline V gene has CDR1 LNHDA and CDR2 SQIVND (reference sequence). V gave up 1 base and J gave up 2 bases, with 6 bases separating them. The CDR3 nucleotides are TGTGCCAGTAGTATAGGACAGCGCAATCAGCCCCAGCATTTT. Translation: CASSIGQRNQPQHF. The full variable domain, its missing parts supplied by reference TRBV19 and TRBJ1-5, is DGGITQSPKYLFRKEGQNVTLSCEQNLNHDAMYWYRQDPGQGLRLIYYSQIVNDFQKGDIAEGYSVSREKKESFPLTVTSAQKNPTAFYLCASSIGQRNQPQHFGDGTRLSIL.

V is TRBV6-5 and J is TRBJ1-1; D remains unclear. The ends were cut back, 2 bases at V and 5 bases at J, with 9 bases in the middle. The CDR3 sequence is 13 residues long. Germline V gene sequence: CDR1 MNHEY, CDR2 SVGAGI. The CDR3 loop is CASSYPGLTEAFF. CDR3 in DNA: TGTGCCAGCAGTTACCCGGGTTTGACTGAAGCTTTCTTT.

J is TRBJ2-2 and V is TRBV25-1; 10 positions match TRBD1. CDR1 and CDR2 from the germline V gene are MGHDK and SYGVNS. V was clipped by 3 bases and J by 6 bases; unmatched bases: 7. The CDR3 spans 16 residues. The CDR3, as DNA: TGTGCCAGCAGTGAGACCGGGACAGGGGCTCCCGGGGAGCTGTTTTTT. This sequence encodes CASSETGTGAPGELFF.

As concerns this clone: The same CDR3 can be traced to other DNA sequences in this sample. CDR3 protein: CASSRQVSSYEQYF. The CDR3 DNA reads TGTGCCAGTAGTAGACAGGTGAGCTCCTACGAGCAGTACTTC. The gene calls are TRBV19 and TRBJ2-7; a weak D match, TRBD1 (6 bases). The CDR3 covers 14 residues. Trimming pared 4 bases from V and 0 bases from J, leaving 10 bases between. Germline V gives CDR1 LNHDA, CDR2 SQIVND (reference sequence).

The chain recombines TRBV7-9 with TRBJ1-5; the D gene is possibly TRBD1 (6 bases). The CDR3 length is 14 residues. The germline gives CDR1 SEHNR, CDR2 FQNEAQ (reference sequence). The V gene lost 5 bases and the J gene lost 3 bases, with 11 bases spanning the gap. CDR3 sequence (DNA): TGTGCCAGCAGCCGGGACATCGTCAATCAGCCCCAGCATTTT. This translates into CASSRDIVNQPQHF.